This T cell receptor (beta chain) is from a study of T cells in Graves' hyperthyroidism and ophthalmopathy. Findings and limits, study-wide: Blood held most thyroid clonotypes expanded above 0.001 frequency.

The patients, who ranged from 18 to 65 in age, presented with newly diagnosed hyperthyroidism lasting under 2 months. This clonotype was seen more than once but under ten times. The antigen is unknown. V lost 2 bases and J lost 4; bases outside the gene matches: 15. In germline, CDR1 is SGDLS, CDR2 YYNGEE. There are 18 residues in the CDR3. The investigators amplified TCR beta CDR3 regions from RNA transcripts. HTBI primers were used for first-round RT-PCR of the TCR CDR3. TCRdb processed the multiplex PCR reads anew with MiXCR; each CDR3 protein has one entry. This table holds roughly 500,000 distinct CDR3 sequences, around 14% found once.

This sequence originates from a woman aged 25 to 39 with Graves' hyperthyroidism that later progressed to Graves' ophthalmopathy. The rearrangement joins TRBV9 to TRBJ2-1; 7 bases are a match to TRBD2. The sample comprised blood. The DNA of the CDR3 is TGTGCCAGCAGCGTTTGGGGGGAGGCGGGAGATAGGTACAATGAGCAGTTCTTC. Its translation: CASSVWGEAGDRYNEQFF. Using reference TRBV9 and TRBJ2-1 for the parts outside the CDR3, the full variable domain is DSGVTQTPKHLITATGQRVTLRCSPRSGDLSVYWYQQSLDQGLQFLIQYYNGEERAKGNILERFSAQQFPDLHSELNLSSLELGDSALYFCASSVWGEAGDRYNEQFFGPGTRLTVL.